The rows below give T cell receptor beta chains drawn from one sample of a study of somatic mutations in cytotoxic T cells in rheumatoid arthritis. Generated by immunoSEQ multiplex PCR, the TCRdb table keeps only in-frame clones and is missing some. The repertoire holds roughly 10,000 clones, with over 75% as singletons. Source material: CD8+ T cells sorted from blood. These receptors were collected from a man aged 45-65 years in good health. Both conserved end residues are part of each CDR3. A D gene is named only where the DNA matches it firmly. Clone size is given for some rows only: seen once, a few or many times, or a class if the clone is expanded.

v_call	d_call	clone_size	j_call	cdr3_nt	cdr3_aa
TRBV7-9	-	-	TRBJ2-2	TGCGCCAGCAGCCAAGATGCGGGGGCGCCTGGGCCCGGGGAGCTGTTTTTT	CASSQDAGAPGPGELFF
TRBV27	-	-	TRBJ2-5	TGTGCCAGCAGTTCTCTAGCAGGCCAAGAGACCCAGTACTTC	CASSSLAGQETQYF
TRBV5-8	TRBD1	-	TRBJ1-5	TGTGCCAGCAGCGCGTGGGACAGGGGACCCTATAGCAATCAGCCCCAGCATTTT	CASSAWDRGPYSNQPQHF
TRBV19	-	-	TRBJ2-7	TGTGCCAGTAGTGCCGGGATGTCCCCCTACGAGCAGTACTTC	CASSAGMSPYEQYF
TRBV5-4	-	-	TRBJ2-1	TGTGCCAGCAGCAGAGGGGGAGAGCAGTTCTTC	CASSRGGEQFF
TRBV27	-	-	TRBJ2-7	TGTGCCAGCAGTTTAACTAGCAGGAGGGCCTCCTACGAGCAGTACTTC	CASSLTSRRASYEQYF
TRBV9	TRBD2	-	TRBJ2-1	TGTGCCAGCAGCCCCGAGGGACTAGCCTACAATGAGCAGTTCTTC	CASSPEGLAYNEQFF
TRBV7-2	TRBD2	-	TRBJ2-3	TGTGCCAGCAGCTTAGTAGTAGCGGGTCCCCCAGATACGCAGTATTTT	CASSLVVAGPPDTQYF
TRBV18	TRBD1	-	TRBJ2-7	TGTGCCAGCTCACCGTGGGACAGGGGGACCTACGAGCAGTACTTC	CASSPWDRGTYEQYF
TRBV4-3	TRBD1	-	TRBJ2-2	TGCGCCAGCAGCCAAGGGACAGGGGGGACCGGGGAGCTGTTTTTT	CASSQGTGGTGELFF
TRBV27	-	-	TRBJ2-1	TGTGCCAGCAGTTTAACCGGTCAGAGGGATGAGCAGTTCTTC	CASSLTGQRDEQFF
TRBV21-1	-	-	TRBJ2-7	TGTGCCAGCAGCAAAATTCAACACGTCTCCTACGAGCAGTACTTC	CASSKIQHVSYEQYF
TRBV4-1	-	-	TRBJ2-1	TGCGCCAGCAGCCAAGCCGGCGGTTACCAGCTTGCCAATGAGCAGTTCTTC	CASSQAGGYQLANEQFF
TRBV30	-	-	TRBJ2-7	TGTGCCTGGAGTGTAACGTTACAGGGGGGGAGGTACGAGCAGTACTTC	CAWSVTLQGGRYEQYF
TRBV7-2	TRBD1	-	TRBJ1-4	TGTGCCAGCAGCCTAGGGGGCCCCGCAAGACTTAATGAAAAACTGTTTTTT	CASSLGGPARLNEKLFF
TRBV7-9	TRBD1	-	TRBJ2-7	TGTGCCAGCAGCTTAGTGGGGACAGGGCTCAACTACGAGCAGTACTTC	CASSLVGTGLNYEQYF
TRBV5-8	TRBD1	-	TRBJ1-6	TGTGCCAGCAGCCCCCGGACAGGGCCTCCGAATTCACCCCTCCACTTT	CASSPRTGPPNSPLHF
TRBV10-3	-	-	TRBJ1-1	TGTGCCATCGGAGGCGGGGGCCCTGAAGCTTTCTTT	CAIGGGGPEAFF
TRBV7-3	TRBD2	-	TRBJ2-2	TGTGCCAGCAGGTTCGGGGGACTAAACACCGGGGAGCTGTTTTTT	CASRFGGLNTGELFF
TRBV6-1	TRBD1	-	TRBJ1-2	TGTGCCAGCAGTGAAGCCAGGGGGTATGGCTACACCTTC	CASSEARGYGYTF
TRBV14	-	-	TRBJ2-7	TGTGCCAGCAGCTTCCGGACAGACGGGCAGTACTTC	CASSFRTDGQYF
TRBV7-3	TRBD1	once	TRBJ2-2	TGTGCCAGCAGCGCCTTCCGGACAGGTCCGAACACCGGGGAGCTGTTTTTT	CASSAFRTGPNTGELFF
TRBV7-3	TRBD2	-	TRBJ2-3	TGTGCCAGCAGCTTAACCGGACTAGCGGCCGATACGCAGTATTTT	CASSLTGLAADTQYF
TRBV27	-	-	TRBJ2-3	TGTGCCAGCAGCCCAATGGGGCCTCCATTAACAGATACGCAGTATTTT	CASSPMGPPLTDTQYF
TRBV27	TRBD1	-	TRBJ1-2	TGTGCCAGCAGTTTGGGGCCCGGGACAGGGGGCAATGGCTACACCTTC	CASSLGPGTGGNGYTF
TRBV7-9	-	-	TRBJ2-7	TGTGCCAGCAGCTTAAGCGGATCCTACGAGCAGTACTTC	CASSLSGSYEQYF
TRBV2	-	-	TRBJ2-1	TGTGCCAGCAGTTCGGCGCAGGGGTTCCGGTACAATGAGCAGTTCTTC	CASSSAQGFRYNEQFF
TRBV27	-	-	TRBJ1-5	TGTGCCAGCAGTTTATTAGGAGCCCATCAGCCCCAGCATTTT	CASSLLGAHQPQHF
TRBV10-3	-	-	TRBJ1-1	TGTGCCATCAGTGATCAAACTGAAGCTTTCTTT	CAISDQTEAFF
TRBV30	-	-	TRBJ2-1	TGTGCCTGGAGGTCCACTAGAATTGGCTCCTACAATGAGCAGTTCTTC	CAWRSTRIGSYNEQFF
TRBV11-2	TRBD2	-	TRBJ2-7	TGTGCCAGCAGCAAGGGACTAGCGGGAACCTACGAGCAGTACTTC	CASSKGLAGTYEQYF
TRBV7-6	TRBD2	-	TRBJ2-2	TGTGCCAGCAGCTACCCCGGGACTAGCCTGAACACCGGGGAGCTGTTTTTT	CASSYPGTSLNTGELFF
TRBV5-1	TRBD2	-	TRBJ2-1	TGCGCCAGCAGCTTGGGGGGCGGGGGAGCCTACAATGAGCAGTTCTTC	CASSLGGGGAYNEQFF
TRBV27	-	-	TRBJ2-7	TGTGCCAGCAGTTTACGATGGGCCCCACTCGAGCAGTACTTC	CASSLRWAPLEQYF
TRBV5-4	TRBD1	-	TRBJ2-5	TGTGCCACCAACGACAGGGGGCATGAGACCCAGTACTTC	CATNDRGHETQYF
TRBV28	TRBD1	-	TRBJ2-3	TGTGCCAGCAGTCCTCGGACAGGGTTCTTCACAGATACGCAGTATTTT	CASSPRTGFFTDTQYF
TRBV10-3	TRBD2	medium-sized	TRBJ2-3	TGTGCCATCAGTGAGTACGGGGGGAGCACAGATACGCAGTATTTT	CAISEYGGSTDTQYF
TRBV7-2	TRBD2	-	TRBJ2-7	TGTGCCAGCAGCTTACGCCTAGCGGGAGGATACGAGCAGTACTTC	CASSLRLAGGYEQYF
TRBV7-8	-	-	TRBJ1-1	TGTGCCAGCAGCTTAGCAGGGGCCTCTAACATGAACACTGAAGCTTTCTTT	CASSLAGASNMNTEAFF
TRBV10-3	-	medium-sized	TRBJ2-7	TGTGCCATCAGTGGAGGGATGAGCTCCTACGAGCAGTACTTC	CAISGGMSSYEQYF
TRBV19	TRBD1	-	TRBJ1-1	TGTGCCAGTAGTCAAGGACAGGCCACTGAAGCTTTCTTT	CASSQGQATEAFF
TRBV19	-	-	TRBJ2-7	TGTGCCAGTAGTCCCAGGCAGGGTCGCGACGAGCAGTACTTC	CASSPRQGRDEQYF
TRBV7-2	-	-	TRBJ2-1	TGTGCCAGCAGCCCCGCGGGGCATAGCTCCTACAATGAGCAGTTCTTC	CASSPAGHSSYNEQFF
TRBV6-1	-	few	TRBJ2-2	TGTGCCAGCAGCTACAGGCTTCGAGGGGAGCTGTTTTTT	CASSYRLRGELFF
TRBV28	TRBD1	-	TRBJ2-1	TGTGCCAGCAGTTTGGGACAGGGGGCCTACAATGAGCAGTTCTTC	CASSLGQGAYNEQFF
TRBV5-1	-	-	TRBJ2-5	TGCGCCACCAGACCGAGGGTAGCACTAGAGACCCAGTACTTC	CATRPRVALETQYF
TRBV14	TRBD1	-	TRBJ1-2	TGTGCCAGCAGCCAAGTTATGCGGTTATTTGGGGACAGGGGGCTTTATCGCTATGGCTACACCTTC	CASSQVMRLFGDRGLYRYGYTF
TRBV6-1	TRBD2	-	TRBJ2-7	TGTGCCAGCAGTGAAGAGGCTAGCGGGGGCGACGAGCAGTACTTC	CASSEEASGGDEQYF
TRBV7-9	-	-	TRBJ2-1	TGTGCCAGCCGAGGGACAAGGGACCGGGAGCAGTTCTTC	CASRGTRDREQFF
TRBV19	-	-	TRBJ1-1	TGTGCCAGTAGTGTCGCATTGGGGCGCGTGAACACTGAAGCTTTCTTT	CASSVALGRVNTEAFF
TRBV19	TRBD1	-	TRBJ2-7	TGTGCCAGTAGTGGGTGGGGACAGGGAGAATATTACGAGCAGTACTTC	CASSGWGQGEYYEQYF
TRBV4-1	TRBD1	-	TRBJ2-7	TGCGCCAGCAGCCAAGGAGGGGACAGGGTGACCTACGAGCAGTACTTC	CASSQGGDRVTYEQYF